Sequencing of this TCR beta chain was carried out in a study of T cell responses to AZD1222 COVID-19 vaccine. Study as a whole: Second-dose groups at about 4 or about 12 weeks were pooled.

Germline V gene data show CDR1 as MNHEY and CDR2 as SMNVEV (reference sequence). V was trimmed by 4 bases and J by 10 bases, leaving 11 bases between them. The CDR3 extends over 12 amino acids. Whole-study findings and limits: The donors showed a predominance of white British ancestry and of females, with possible underestimation of clonal diversity. The span of vaccine-associated CD4 TCRs extended across spike, with dominance at 160-218 and 743-854. Receipt of two AZD1222 doses was followed by a rise in Spike-specific TCR breadth and depth.

The protocol was immunoSEQ multiplex PCR, while the TCRdb copy is restricted to in-frame clones and leaves out a portion. The sample shows tens of thousands of clones, 86% of them seen only once. Turning to this clone: As yet, its antigen is unknown.

This sequence originates from an adult in good health. This sequence joins TRBV27 and TRBJ2-1; the D gene could be TRBD1 or TRBD2 (5 bases each). The specimen comprised peripheral blood, sampled on day 0 of AZD1222 vaccination. CDR3 sequence reads: CASSYEGREQFF. CDR3 sequence (DNA): TGTGCCAGCAGTTATGAGGGACGCGAGCAGTTCTTC.